This T cell receptor (beta chain) was found in a study of shared clonotypes between healthy human individuals. As for the study in general: Donors consisted of a couple of women and a few men between 18 and 49.

TCRdb's table, derived via immunoSEQ multiplex PCR, lists solely in-frame clones and lacks some. The repertoire holds some 450,000 clones, with roughly three quarters as singletons. For this clone: The antigen remains undetermined.

The CDR3 is 14 amino acids. Between the trimmed V and J ends, which lost 2 bases and 5 bases, there was a span of 9 bases. The germline CDR1 and CDR2 sequences are MGHDK and SYGVNS. Study-level points and caveats: The authors sampled blood alone, and tissue repertoires likely differ.

The sample was PBMCs. This chain uses TRBV25-1 with TRBJ1-4, with D possibly TRBD1 on 5 matching bases. The TCR originated in a woman aged 40 to 49 in good health. Some clones in this sample may be carry-over from other donors' samples. The CDR3 is CASSEERTNEKLFF. The DNA for the CDR3 is TGTGCCAGCAGTGAAGAACGGACAAATGAAAAACTGTTTTTT.